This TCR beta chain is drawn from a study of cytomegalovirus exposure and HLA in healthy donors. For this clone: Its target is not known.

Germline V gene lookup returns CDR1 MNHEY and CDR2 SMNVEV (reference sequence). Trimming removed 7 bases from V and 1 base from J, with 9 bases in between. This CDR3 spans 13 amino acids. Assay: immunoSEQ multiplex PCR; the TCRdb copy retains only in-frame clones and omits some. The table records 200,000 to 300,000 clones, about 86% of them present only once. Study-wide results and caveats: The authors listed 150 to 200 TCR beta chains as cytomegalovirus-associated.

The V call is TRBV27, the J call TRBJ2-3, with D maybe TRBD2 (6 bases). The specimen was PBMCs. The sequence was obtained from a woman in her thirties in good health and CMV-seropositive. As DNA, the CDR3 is TGTGCCAGCAATGGAGGGGGCACAGATACGCAGTATTTT. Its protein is CASNGGGTDTQYF.